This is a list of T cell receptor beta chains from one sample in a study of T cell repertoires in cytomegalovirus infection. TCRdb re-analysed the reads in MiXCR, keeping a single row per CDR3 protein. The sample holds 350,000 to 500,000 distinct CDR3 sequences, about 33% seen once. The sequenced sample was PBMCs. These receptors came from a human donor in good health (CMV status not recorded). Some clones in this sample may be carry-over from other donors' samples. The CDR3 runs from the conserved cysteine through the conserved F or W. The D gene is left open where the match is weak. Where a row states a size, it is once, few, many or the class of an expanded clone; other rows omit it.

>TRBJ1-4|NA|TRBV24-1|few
CATSPGEGRVEKLFF
TGTGCCACCAGCCCCGGGGAGGGAAGAGTTGAAAAACTGTTTTTT
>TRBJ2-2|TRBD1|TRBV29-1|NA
CSVAGTVLTGELFF
TGCAGCGTGGCCGGGACAGTGTTGACCGGGGAGCTGTTTTTT
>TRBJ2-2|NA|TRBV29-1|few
CSVEGQQGSGELFF
TGCAGCGTTGAAGGACAACAGGGTTCCGGGGAGCTGTTTTTT
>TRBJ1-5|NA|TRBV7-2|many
CASSLTSYSNQPQHF
TGTGCCAGCAGCTTAACCAGCTATAGCAATCAGCCCCAGCATTTT
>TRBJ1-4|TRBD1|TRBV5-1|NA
CASSYNPGTDDEKLFF
TGCGCCAGCAGCTACAATCCCGGGACAGATGATGAAAAACTGTTTTTT
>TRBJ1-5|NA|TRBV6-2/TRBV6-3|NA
CASSTYRGTSNQPQHF
TGTGCCAGCAGTACCTACCGGGGGACAAGCAATCAGCCCCAGCATTTT
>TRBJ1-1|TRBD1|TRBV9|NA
CASSGDSLNTEAFF
TGTGCCAGCAGCGGGGACAGCCTGAACACTGAAGCTTTCTTT
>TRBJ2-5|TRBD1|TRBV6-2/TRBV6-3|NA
CASSRQGQFQETQYF
TGTGCCAGCAGTCGACAGGGTCAATTTCAAGAGACCCAGTACTTC
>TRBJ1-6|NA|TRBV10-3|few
CAISEAVNSPLHF
TGTGCCATCAGTGAGGCAGTTAATTCACCCCTCCACTTT
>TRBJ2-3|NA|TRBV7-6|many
CASSGRQADTQYF
TGTGCCAGCAGCGGGAGACAGGCAGATACGCAGTATTTT
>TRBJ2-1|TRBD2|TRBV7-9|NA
CASSSPAGGNEQFF
TGTGCCAGCAGCTCTCCAGCGGGGGGGAACGAGCAGTTCTTC
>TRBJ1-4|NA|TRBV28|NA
CAISGGTNEKLFF
TGTGCCATTTCGGGGGGCACTAATGAAAAACTGTTTTTT
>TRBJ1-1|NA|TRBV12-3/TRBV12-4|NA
CASSFSLGQLDTEAFF
TGTGCCAGCAGTTTTTCTTTGGGACAACTTGACACTGAAGCTTTCTTT
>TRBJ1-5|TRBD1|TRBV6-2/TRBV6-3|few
CASRKTGLRGQPQHF
TGTGCCAGCAGAAAGACAGGGTTAAGAGGGCAGCCCCAGCATTTT